The 17 T cell receptor beta chains presented below share a single source sample, sequenced in a study of identical twins. TCRdb called the 5' RACE reads again in MiXCR, with one record for every CDR3 protein. The sample includes some 660,000 distinct CDR3 sequences, roughly 8% of them seen just once. These same records also appear under a second study, on yellow fever vaccine responses in identical twins.

Sequenced input: PBMCs. The receptors were gathered from a woman under 30 in good health.

This clonotype was seen repeatedly, ten times or more. J is TRBJ1-2 and V is TRBV6-5, with D unresolved. The ends were cut back, 2 bases at V and 8 bases at J, with 15 bases in the middle. CDR3 length equals 14 residues. Germline CDR1 and CDR2: MNHEY and SVGAGI. The CDR3 nucleotides read TGTGCCAGCAGTTACCTTGACGCTGGCGGGGGCTACACCTTC. It is translated as CASSYLDAGGGYTF.

This clonotype was seen a handful of times. This rearrangement joins TRBV29-1 to TRBJ2-1, with TRBD1 identical over 8 bases. The ends lost 1 base at V and 1 base at J; junction bases unmatched: 6. The CDR3 has 16 amino acids. Germline assignment: CDR1 SQVTM and CDR2 ANQGSEA. The DNA for the CDR3 is TGCAGCGTTGAAGGTGCGACAGGGGTTTCCTACAATGAGCAGTTCTTC. It yields the protein CSVEGATGVSYNEQFF.

In regard to this clonotype: A much larger clone differs by one base, so this may be a read error. V gene TRBV7-9 combines with J gene TRBJ2-5; no clear D. CDR1 and CDR2 (germline): SEHNR, FQNEAQ (reference sequence). Trimming stripped 6 bases from V and 2 bases from J, with 7 bases between. The CDR3 contains 12 residues. For the CDR3, the DNA is TGTGCCAGCAGAGCACTTCAAGAGACCCAGTACTTC. Its protein product is CASRALQETQYF.

CDR3 protein: CASGRTVGDEQYF. DNA for the CDR3: TGTGCCAGCGGGAGGACAGTTGGAGACGAGCAGTACTTC. The V and J genes are TRBV6-6 and TRBJ2-7; D is possibly TRBD1 or TRBD2 (6 bases each). V shed 8 bases and J shed 5 bases, with 16 bases lying between them. Germline V CDR1 and CDR2: MNHNY, SVGAGI (reference sequence). The CDR3 has 13 residues.

The chain links TRBV10-3 to TRBJ2-7; D may be TRBD1 (6 bases). This CDR3 comprises 14 residues. V gave up 9 bases and J gave up 0 bases, with 15 bases separating them. CDR1 and CDR2 from the germline V gene are ENHRY and SYGVKD. The CDR3 loop is CAIQNGQSSYEQYF. CDR3 sequence (DNA): TGTGCCATTCAAAACGGACAGAGCTCCTACGAGCAGTACTTC.

This clonotype has just a few counts. This CDR3 reads CASSFSGTGTYEQYF. CDR3 coding DNA: TGCGCCAGCAGCTTTTCCGGGACAGGGACCTACGAGCAGTACTTC. The chain recombines TRBV5-1 with TRBJ2-7, with 9 positions matching TRBD1. The CDR3 is 15 amino acids. V was clipped by 2 bases and J by 2 bases; unmatched bases: 5. CDR1 is SGHRS and CDR2 is YFSETQ in the germline V gene.

This clonotype showed up just a few times. The chain has TRBV29-1 and TRBJ2-4; D perhaps matches TRBD1 (6 bases). In germline, CDR1 is SQVTM, CDR2 ANQGSEA. The CDR3 is 14 amino acids. Trimming took off 2 bases at V and 5 bases at J, with 13 bases between the two ends. The CDR3, as DNA: TGCAGCGTTGAATCGTCAGGGGTGGAAAACATTCAGTACTTC. This codes for CSVESSGVENIQYF.

The chain is built from TRBV7-8 and TRBJ2-3; no reliable D call. CDR1 is SGHVS, CDR2 FQNEAQ, per germline. The CDR3 is made up of 15 amino acids. The germline V and J ends were trimmed by 3 bases and 3 bases, with 13 bases remaining between them. In DNA form, the CDR3 reads TGTGCCAGCAGCTTTAACATCCGGGCGACAGATACGCAGTATTTT. Translation: CASSFNIRATDTQYF. The whole variable domain, filled in from reference TRBV7-8 and TRBJ2-3, reads GAGVSQSPRYKVAKRGQDVALRCDPISGHVSLFWYQQALGQGPEFLTYFQNEAQLDKSGLPSDRFFAERPEGSVSTLKIQRTQQEDSAVYLCASSFNIRATDTQYFGPGTRLTVL.

V usage is TRBV7-9 and J usage is TRBJ2-7; tentative D call: TRBD1 (5 bases). The germline V gene has CDR1 SEHNR and CDR2 FQNEAQ (reference sequence). Between the trimmed V and J ends, which lost 0 bases and 5 bases, there was a span of 14 bases. The CDR3 contains 15 residues. CDR3 sequence: CASSLAPAGYHEQYF. CDR3 nucleotides: TGTGCCAGCAGCTTAGCCCCCGCAGGGTATCACGAGCAGTACTTC.

V usage is TRBV6-2 or TRBV6-3 and J usage is TRBJ2-5; D gene uncertain. Trimming pared 1 base from V and 1 base from J, leaving 7 bases between. The germline CDR1 and CDR2 sequences are MNHEY and SVGEGT. This CDR3 has 14 residues. For the CDR3, the DNA is TGTGCCAGCAGTTACTGGCAGGCCCAAGAGACCCAGTACTTC. Translation gives CASSYWQAQETQYF.

The J gene is TRBJ2-7, the V gene TRBV10-3, with D tentatively TRBD1 or TRBD2 (5 bases each). Germline CDR1 is ENHRY and CDR2 is SYGVKD. V lost 4 bases and J lost 3, with 16 bases in between. The CDR3 consists of 15 residues. The CDR3 sequence: CAISGASGTYYEQYF. The CDR3 bases are TGTGCCATCAGTGGAGCTTCAGGGACCTACTACGAGCAGTACTTC.

This clonotype showed up just a few times. The chain has TRBV30 and TRBJ1-3; possible D gene TRBD1, 6 bases. Per the germline V gene, CDR1 is GTSNPN and CDR2 is SVGIG (reference sequence). V lost 5 bases and J lost 3, with 8 bases in between. The CDR3 spans 12 residues. Here the CDR3 DNA reads TGTGCCTGGGACAGGAGTGGAAACACCATATATTTT. It codes for CAWDRSGNTIYF.

The V call is TRBV7-9, the J call TRBJ1-2; tentative D call: TRBD1 (6 bases). V was trimmed by 5 bases and J by 4 bases, leaving 11 bases between them. The CDR3 loop spans 13 amino acids. The germline V gene has CDR1 SEHNR and CDR2 FQNEAQ (reference sequence). CDR3 DNA: TGTGCCAGCAGCACGCCGACAGGCTATGGCTACACCTTC. This gives the protein CASSTPTGYGYTF.

Many counts were recorded for this clonotype. This rearrangement joins TRBV27 to TRBJ2-2; D is unclear. The germline CDR1 and CDR2 sequences are MNHEY and SMNVEV (reference sequence). The CDR3 spans 14 residues. Trimming stripped 2 bases from V and 3 bases from J, with 7 bases between. DNA for the CDR3: TGTGCCAGCAGTTTAGATACCTACACCGGGGAGCTGTTTTTT. It yields the protein CASSLDTYTGELFF.

The sample holds many counts of this clonotype. The CDR3 loop reads CASSPDSISYEQYF. The CDR3 coding sequence is TGCGCCAGCAGCCCGGACAGCATCTCCTACGAGCAGTACTTC. The chain is built from TRBV5-1 and TRBJ2-7, with D possibly matching TRBD1 (6 bases). Germline loops: CDR1 SGHRS, CDR2 YFSETQ. Trimming cost V 4 bases and J 0 bases, with 11 bases left between them. The CDR3 has 14 amino acids. Drawing the rest from reference TRBV5-1 and TRBJ2-7, the complete variable domain is KAGVTQTPRYLIKTRGQQVTLSCSPISGHRSVSWYQQTPGQGLQFLFEYFSETQRNKGNFPGRFSGRQFSNSRSEMNVSTLELGDSALYLCASSPDSISYEQYFGPGTRLTVT.

Only a few counts were recorded for this clonotype. The V call is TRBV25-1, the J call TRBJ2-7; D is unresolved. V dropped 7 bases and J dropped 5 bases, with 18 bases sitting between them. CDR3 length equals 14 residues. Germline V gene lookup returns CDR1 MGHDK and CDR2 SYGVNS. Written as DNA, the CDR3 is TGTGCCAGCACCCATCCTGGGCGGCTGGACGAGCAGTACTTC. Translating gives CASTHPGRLDEQYF.

This clonotype was observed a handful of times. The rearrangement uses TRBV14 and TRBJ2-7, with D possibly matching TRBD1 (6 bases). V lost 0 bases to trimming and J lost 3 bases, with 12 bases between them. The CDR3 runs to 15 residues. Looked up from germline, CDR1 is SGHDN and CDR2 is FVKESK. CDR3 sequence: CASSQEMGADYEQYF. As DNA, the CDR3 is TGTGCCAGCAGCCAAGAAATGGGGGCCGACTACGAGCAGTACTTC.